These 27 T cell receptor beta chains came from one sample sequenced in a study of T cells in Graves' hyperthyroidism and ophthalmopathy. RNA transcripts gave rise to amplified TCR beta CDR3 regions. TCR CDR3 underwent first-round RT-PCR with the HTBI primer set. TCRdb processed the multiplex PCR reads anew with MiXCR; each CDR3 protein has one entry. The table shows around 530,000 distinct CDR3 sequences, with 17% occurring only once. What was sequenced was blood. These receptors were obtained from a woman aged 18-29 years with Graves' ophthalmopathy.

This rearrangement joins TRBV27 to TRBJ2-1; 13 bases are shared with TRBD2. With 4 bases clipped from V and 4 bases from J, the junction kept 4 bases outside the gene matches. This CDR3 region has 16 residues. From germline, CDR1 is MNHEY and CDR2 SMNVEV (reference sequence). The CDR3 here is CASSSRTSGSYNEQFF. CDR3 sequence (DNA): TGTGCCAGCAGTTCTCGGACTAGCGGGAGTTACAATGAGCAGTTCTTC.

The table lists this clonotype with many counts. The chain is built from TRBV3-1 and TRBJ1-2, with 10 bases fitting TRBD1. Germline loops: CDR1 LGHDT, CDR2 YNNKEL (reference sequence). V gave up 4 bases and J gave up 6 bases; unmatched junction bases: 14. This CDR3 comprises 17 residues. The CDR3 bases are TGTGCCAGCAGCCCCTCACCCCGGACAGGGGGATTGCATGGCTACACCTTC. This encodes CASSPSPRTGGLHGYTF.

The CDR3 sequence: CASSESYRGGYYGYTF. The CDR3 DNA reads as TGTGCCAGCAGTGAATCGTACCGTGGGGGGTACTATGGCTACACCTTC. J is TRBJ1-2 and V is TRBV25-1; D perhaps matches TRBD1 (5 bases). This CDR3 spans 16 amino acids. CDR1 is MGHDK, CDR2 SYGVNS, per germline. Trimming left V 1 base short and J 3 bases short, with 15 bases between.

This clonotype was counted ten times or more. The V call is TRBV25-1, the J call TRBJ1-1; D is perhaps TRBD1 (5 bases). Germline-derived CDR1 and CDR2 are MGHDK and SYGVNS. The ends were cut back, 4 bases at V and 5 bases at J, with 11 bases in the middle. The CDR3 extends over 13 amino acids. The CDR3 protein is CASSVPGGTEAFF. CDR3 in DNA: TGTGCCAGCAGTGTGCCCGGGGGAACTGAAGCTTTCTTT.

The V gene is TRBV19, the J gene TRBJ2-1; TRBD2 matches at 7 bases. Germline CDR1 reads LNHDA; CDR2 reads SQIVND (reference sequence). V lost 3 bases and J lost 2; bases outside the gene matches: 1. This CDR3 is built from 14 residues. CDR3 bases: TGTGCCAGTAGTATCACTAGCGCCTACAATGAGCAGTTCTTC. Translation gives CASSITSAYNEQFF.

The DNA for the CDR3 is TGTGCCAGCAGCCAGCGTCGGGGTAGAAAAAGCTCCTACAATGAGCAGTTCTTC. This translates into CASSQRRGRKSSYNEQFF. The chain carries TRBV3-1 and TRBJ2-1; TRBD2 is a possible D gene (5 bases). This CDR3 has 18 residues. With 3 bases removed from V and 0 bases from J, the gap between germline ends came to 18 bases. Germline CDR1 and CDR2: LGHDT and YNNKEL (reference sequence).

The sample holds many counts of this clonotype. The J gene is TRBJ2-5, the V gene TRBV6-2 or TRBV6-3, with D unclear. CDR1 and CDR2 (germline): MNHEY, SVGEGT. V lost 7 bases and J lost 5, with 11 bases in between. The length of the CDR3 is 12 residues. The CDR3: CASTQRVETQYF. The CDR3, as DNA: TGTGCCAGCACCCAAAGGGTGGAGACCCAGTACTTC.

The chain carries TRBV6-6 and TRBJ2-7; weak D call: TRBD2 (7 bases). CDR1 is MNHNY and CDR2 is SVGAGI in the germline V gene (reference sequence). The CDR3 spans 15 residues. The V end was cut by 0 bases, the J end by 2 bases, with 11 bases between. The CDR3 is CASSYSGGATYEQYF. In nucleotides, the CDR3 is TGTGCCAGCAGTTACTCAGGGGGGGCAACCTACGAGCAGTACTTC.

Many counts were recorded for this clonotype. This chain uses TRBV27 with TRBJ2-7, with 8 bases fitting TRBD2. V dropped 6 bases and J dropped 0; count of bases not matched to a gene: 4. Germline CDR1 MNHEY, CDR2 SMNVEV (reference sequence). This CDR3 has 14 amino acids. The CDR3, as DNA: TGTGCCAGCAGGACTAGCGCTATCTCCTACGAGCAGTACTTC. This codes for CASRTSAISYEQYF.

This clonotype has just a few counts. The chain carries TRBV20-1 and TRBJ1-2, with no clear D. Looked up from germline, CDR1 is DFQATT and CDR2 is SNEGSKA (reference sequence). The CDR3 spans 13 residues. The V end lost 0 bases, the J end lost 4 bases, and 9 bases lay between the germline ends. CDR3 nucleotide sequence: TGCAGTGCTAGAGAGTTAGGGAGCTATGGCTACACCTTC. It codes for CSARELGSYGYTF.

This clonotype was counted between two and nine times. The chain couples TRBV6-5 to TRBJ1-1; TRBD1 is a possible D gene (6 bases). The CDR3 has 17 residues. Trimming removed 0 bases at V and 4 bases at J, with 18 bases between. The germline V gene encodes CDR1 MNHEY and CDR2 SVGAGI. CDR3 sequence reads: CASSYSIRTQGFTEAFF. In nucleotides, the CDR3 is TGTGCCAGCAGTTACTCGATAAGAACTCAGGGGTTCACTGAAGCTTTCTTT.

This clonotype has a count of ten or more. The chain links TRBV28 to TRBJ1-6; possibly TRBD1 for D (5 bases). With 5 bases removed from V and 0 bases from J, the gap between germline ends came to 11 bases. The germline V gene has CDR1 MDHEN and CDR2 SYDVKM. CDR3 length equals 16 residues. The CDR3 nucleotides read TGTGCCAGCAGTCCCCGGGGGAGCTCCTATAATTCACCCCTCCACTTT. Translated: CASSPRGSSYNSPLHF.

This clonotype occurred many times. The chain has TRBV12-3 or TRBV12-4 and TRBJ1-1, with D possibly TRBD1 on 5 matching bases. CDR3 length equals 15 residues. The V gene lost 5 bases and the J gene lost 5 bases, with 18 bases spanning the gap. The CDR3 protein is CASSPQGGARTEAFF. Written as DNA, the CDR3 is TGTGCCAGCAGTCCTCAGGGAGGGGCACGGACTGAAGCTTTCTTT.

The table lists this clonotype with many counts. This chain links TRBV30 with TRBJ1-4, with D unresolved. Germline CDR1 reads GTSNPN; CDR2 reads SVGIG (reference sequence). This CDR3 comprises 14 residues. The V gene lost 8 bases and the J gene lost 3 bases, with 16 bases spanning the gap. Here the CDR3 DNA reads TGTGCCCGGGCCGTGCGCGGAGCTAATGAAAAACTGTTTTTT. This gives the protein CARAVRGANEKLFF.

This clonotype was counted ten times or more. The chain links TRBV20-1 to TRBJ1-2; no firm D call. Per germline, CDR1 DFQATT and CDR2 SNEGSKA (reference sequence). The V gene lost 1 base and the J gene lost 4 bases, with 13 bases spanning the gap. The length of the CDR3 is 14 residues. The CDR3 loop reads CSARVIGSSYGYTF. DNA for the CDR3: TGCAGTGCTAGAGTTATTGGGAGTTCCTATGGCTACACCTTC.

The chain has TRBV2 and TRBJ1-4, with TRBD1 matching over 11 bases. The CDR3 has 16 amino acids. V lost 8 bases to trimming and J lost 4 bases; unmatched junction nucleotides: 9. The V gene's germline CDR1 is SNHLY and CDR2 FYNNEI. The CDR3 DNA reads TGTGCCAGCGAGCCAGGACAGGGGGCCGTTAATGAAAAACTGTTTTTT. Protein sequence: CASEPGQGAVNEKLFF.

This clonotype was seen a few times. The chain couples TRBV20-1 to TRBJ1-1; TRBD1 agrees at 9 bases. CDR3 length: 16 residues. Germline assignment: CDR1 DFQATT and CDR2 SNEGSKA (reference sequence). J lost 3 bases, V lost 0 bases, and 8 bases had no gene match. The CDR3 DNA reads as TGCAGTGCTAGAGAAATCAGGACAGGGGTGGACACTGAAGCTTTCTTT. Protein product: CSAREIRTGVDTEAFF.

This clonotype was seen at least ten times. V and J are TRBV10-3 and TRBJ2-7, with D perhaps TRBD1 (6 bases). The germline CDR1 and CDR2 sequences are ENHRY and SYGVKD. CDR3 size: 14 residues. V lost 4 bases to trimming and J lost 2 bases, with 12 bases between them. The CDR3, as DNA: TGTGCCATCAGTGCAGGACAGACTACCTACGAGCAGTACTTC. This encodes CAISAGQTTYEQYF.

The sample holds many counts of this clonotype. The J gene is TRBJ2-3, the V gene TRBV4-3, with D uncertain. CDR1 LGHNA and CDR2 YSLEER come from the germline V gene. This CDR3 is 13 amino acids long. Trimming removed 2 bases at V and 2 bases at J, with 5 bases between. The CDR3 DNA reads TGCGCCAGCAGCCAAACAGTCACAGATACGCAGTATTTT. Its protein is CASSQTVTDTQYF.

This clonotype occurred many times. This chain uses TRBV7-6 with TRBJ2-3; 10 bases match TRBD1. The CDR3 has 15 amino acids. V was pared by 5 bases and J by 0 bases, with 2 bases of the junction left unmatched. Germline V gene sequence: CDR1 SGHVS, CDR2 FNYEAQ. In DNA, the CDR3 is TGTGCCAGCAGCGTGGACAGGGGGAGCACAGATACGCAGTATTTT. This sequence encodes CASSVDRGSTDTQYF. The full variable domain, rest sourced from reference TRBV7-6 and TRBJ2-3, is GAGVSQSPRYKVTKRGQDVALRCDPISGHVSLYWYRQALGQGPEFLTYFNYEAQQDKSGLPNDRFSAERPEGSISTLTIQRTEQRDSAMYRCASSVDRGSTDTQYFGPGTRLTVL.

The genes are TRBV5-6 and TRBJ1-1; D is possibly TRBD1 (6 bases). This CDR3 spans 15 amino acids. Trimming left V 0 bases short and J 6 bases short, with 15 bases between. Germline values: CDR1 SGHDT, CDR2 YYEEEE. CDR3 in DNA: TGTGCCAGCAGCTTGGAGGGACACGCTTCCGCTGAAGCTTTCTTT. This encodes CASSLEGHASAEAFF.

This clonotype was observed many times. The chain couples TRBV6-1 to TRBJ2-3; 7 nucleotides align to TRBD2. The germline gives CDR1 MNHNS, CDR2 SASEGT. With 4 bases clipped from V and 2 bases from J, the junction kept 3 bases outside the gene matches. The CDR3 runs 14 residues. The CDR3 protein is CASSVLADTDTQYF. Here the CDR3 DNA reads TGTGCCAGCAGTGTCCTAGCGGACACAGATACGCAGTATTTT.

The J gene is TRBJ1-2, the V gene TRBV6-1; the D is unclear. CDR3 length equals 15 residues. Trimming shortened V by 6 bases and J by 0 bases, and 14 bases separated the two germline ends. CDR1 and CDR2 (germline): MNHNS, SASEGT. The CDR3 nucleotides are TGTGCCAGCAGGTCTCTAGGGTTCCCTAACTATGGCTACACCTTC. Its translation: CASRSLGFPNYGYTF.

This clonotype was seen repeatedly, ten times or more. The rearrangement links TRBV7-2 to TRBJ2-1, with TRBD2 matching over 14 bases. The CDR3 length is 16 residues. V dropped 3 bases and J dropped 8; count of bases not matched to a gene: 6. Germline values: CDR1 SGHTA, CDR2 FQGNSA. CDR3 sequence reads: CASSFSGTSGSYEQFF. CDR3 DNA sequence: TGTGCCAGCAGCTTCTCCGGGACTAGCGGGAGCTATGAGCAGTTCTTC. Combining the CDR3 with reference TRBV7-2 and TRBJ2-1 gives the whole variable domain GAGVSQSPSNKVTEKGKDVELRCDPISGHTALYWYRQSLGQGLEFLIYFQGNSAPDKSGLPSDRFSAERTGGSVSTLTIQRTQQEDSAVYLCASSFSGTSGSYEQFFGPGTRLTVL.

Ten or more counts support this clonotype. This rearrangement joins TRBV3-1 to TRBJ2-2; D may be TRBD1 or TRBD2 (5 bases each). CDR1 and CDR2 from the germline V gene are LGHDT and YNNKEL (reference sequence). Trimming took off 7 bases at V and 7 bases at J, with 19 bases between the two ends. This CDR3 comprises 15 residues. CDR3 residues: CASTPRGERNGELFF. CDR3 nucleotides: TGTGCCAGCACCCCTCGAGGGGAGAGGAACGGGGAGCTGTTTTTT.

The chain uses TRBV5-4 and TRBJ2-2, with D perhaps matching TRBD1 (6 bases). V shed 4 bases and J shed 1 base, with 11 bases lying between them. Germline V gene sequence: CDR1 SGHNT, CDR2 YYREEE (reference sequence). The CDR3 consists of 15 residues. CDR3 in DNA: TGTGCCAGCAGCCCTCCGGGACAGAACACCGGGGAGCTGTTTTTT. It specifies CASSPPGQNTGELFF.

At least ten counts were recorded for this clonotype. The genes are TRBV7-2 and TRBJ2-3; tentatively, D is TRBD2 (6 bases). The CDR3 sequence is 14 residues long. V lost 0 bases, J lost 2 bases, and 6 bases lay in between. Germline CDR1 is SGHTA and CDR2 is FQGNSA. The CDR3 DNA sequence: TGTGCCAGCAGCTTAGCACTAGCCACAGATACGCAGTATTTT. The encoded protein is CASSLALATDTQYF. Complete variable domain (other parts from reference TRBV7-2 and TRBJ2-3): GAGVSQSPSNKVTEKGKDVELRCDPISGHTALYWYRQSLGQGLEFLIYFQGNSAPDKSGLPSDRFSAERTGGSVSTLTIQRTQQEDSAVYLCASSLALATDTQYFGPGTRLTVL.